The clone carrying this TCR beta chain turned up a few times. Its antigen is not identified. The CDR3 runs to 13 residues. Trimming pared 7 bases from V and 1 base from J, leaving 10 bases between. Germline values: CDR1 LNHDA, CDR2 SQIVND (reference sequence). The record originates from a study of identical twins. General study points: The study found weaker excess twin sharing in beta out-of-frame sequences.

TCRdb reprocessed the 5' RACE reads with MiXCR, giving one entry per CDR3 protein. The sample records roughly 190,000 distinct CDR3 sequences, approximately 16% being singletons. These sequences were also reported in another study, on T cells expressing NK-cell markers.

The sequenced sample consisted of CD8+ T cells sorted from blood. This receptor was identified in a woman under 30 in good health. This chain connects TRBV19 to TRBJ1-1; possible D gene TRBD1, 5 bases. CDR3 region: CASTQDRNTEAFF. The CDR3 DNA reads TGTGCCAGTACCCAAGACAGGAACACTGAAGCTTTCTTT.